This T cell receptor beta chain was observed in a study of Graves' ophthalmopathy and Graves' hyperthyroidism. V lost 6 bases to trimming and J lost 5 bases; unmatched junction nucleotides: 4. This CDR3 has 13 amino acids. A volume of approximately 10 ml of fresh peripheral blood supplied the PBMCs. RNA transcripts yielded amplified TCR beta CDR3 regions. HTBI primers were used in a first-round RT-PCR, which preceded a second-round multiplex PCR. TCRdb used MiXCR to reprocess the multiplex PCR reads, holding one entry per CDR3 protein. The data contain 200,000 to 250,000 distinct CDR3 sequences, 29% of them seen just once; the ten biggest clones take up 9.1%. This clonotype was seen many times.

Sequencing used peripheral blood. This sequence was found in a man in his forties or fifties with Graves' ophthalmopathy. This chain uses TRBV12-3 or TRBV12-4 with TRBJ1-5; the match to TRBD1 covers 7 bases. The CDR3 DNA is TGTGCCAGCAGCCAAGACAGGGATCAGCCCCAGCATTTT. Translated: CASSQDRDQPQHF.